The next 4 T cell receptor beta chains were all read from a single sample in a study of T cell responses to AZD1222 COVID-19 vaccine. TCRdb's table, derived via immunoSEQ multiplex PCR, lists solely in-frame clones and lacks some. This sample carries 50,000 to 85,000 clones, approximately 85% of them seen once, and the ten largest clones take more than 20%. Material: peripheral blood, obtained on day 0 of MenACWY control vaccination. These receptors all come from an adult in good health.

The chain carries TRBV29-1 and TRBJ1-2, with TRBD1 matching 8 bases. The CDR3 consists of 12 residues. Germline CDR1 reads SQVTM; CDR2 reads ANQGSEA. The ends lost 5 bases at V and 6 bases at J; junction bases unmatched: 5. The CDR3 nucleotides are TGCAGCGTTCTGACAGGGGAGGATGGCTACACCTTC. Protein sequence: CSVLTGEDGYTF.

V usage is TRBV19 and J usage is TRBJ2-1; 9 bases line up with TRBD2. The CDR3 loop spans 15 amino acids. The germline CDR1 and CDR2 sequences are LNHDA and SQIVND (reference sequence). The V segment lost 4 bases and the J segment 8 bases; nucleotides outside the gene matches: 9. This CDR3 reads CASSKGTSPSDEQFF. The CDR3 bases are TGTGCCAGTAGTAAAGGGACTAGCCCCTCGGATGAGCAGTTCTTC. The complete variable domain, with remaining parts taken from reference TRBV19 and TRBJ2-1, reads DGGITQSPKYLFRKEGQNVTLSCEQNLNHDAMYWYRQDPGQGLRLIYYSQIVNDFQKGDIAEGYSVSREKKESFPLTVTSAQKNPTAFYLCASSKGTSPSDEQFFGPGTRLTVL.

The CDR3 nucleotides are TGTGCCAGTAGCTCCCTCGGGACAGGCCAGAACACCGGGGAGCTGTTTTTT. The encoded protein is CASSSLGTGQNTGELFF. V gene TRBV19 combines with J gene TRBJ2-2; 8 positions agree with TRBD1. CDR3 size: 17 residues. CDR1 LNHDA and CDR2 SQIVND come from the germline V gene (reference sequence). The V gene end was trimmed by 6 bases and the J gene end by 1 base; junction bases not matched to a gene: 10.

The chain uses TRBV9 and TRBJ1-3; 7 bases agree with TRBD1. CDR1 is SGDLS, CDR2 YYNGEE, per germline. Unmatched junction bases numbered 4, after V lost 3 bases and J lost 4 bases. The CDR3 extends over 14 amino acids. CDR3: CASSDGTAGNTIYF. Written as DNA, the CDR3 is TGTGCCAGCAGCGATGGGACAGCCGGAAACACCATATATTTT.